This T cell receptor beta chain was found in a study of shared clonotypes between healthy human individuals. This clone was recorded at least ten times. TCRdb keeps only in-frame clones here, not all; method: immunoSEQ multiplex PCR. The table has 900,000 to 1,200,000 clones, approximately 78% seen once; the top ten hold around 0.6%. The source is a man aged 18 to 30 in good health. Some clones in this sample may be carry-over from other donors' samples. Sequenced sample: memory CD4+ T cells from PBMCs. Regarding subset: CD45RA-negative fraction.

CDR3 region: CASREQGIVQETQYF. CDR3 nucleotide sequence: TGTGCCAGCAGAGAACAGGGTATTGTGCAAGAGACCCAGTACTTC. V and J are TRBV6-1 and TRBJ2-5; D possibly corresponds to TRBD1 (6 bases). Trimming left V 6 bases short and J 2 bases short, with 16 bases between. This CDR3 spans 15 amino acids. Germline CDR1 MNHNS, CDR2 SASEGT.